The 32 T cell receptor beta chains in this list originate from one sample, sequenced in a study of breast tumors, draining lymph nodes, adjacent tissues. TCRdb reprocessed the multiplex PCR reads with MiXCR, giving one entry per CDR3 protein. The data show approximately 210,000 distinct CDR3 sequences, about 34% seen once. The lymph nodes were axillary draining lymph nodes from breast cancer patients. Material: axillary lymph node tissue. These receptors all stem from a female donor with breast cancer. Some clones in this sample may be carry-over from other donors' samples.

This clonotype has a count of ten or more. The rearrangement links TRBV18 to TRBJ2-5, with D uncertain. V shed 1 base and J shed 6 bases, with 9 bases lying between them. The CDR3 has 13 amino acids. CDR1 and CDR2 from the germline V gene are KGHSH and LQKENI. The CDR3 DNA is TGTGCCAGCTCACCACGGTTGGAGCAGACCCAGTACTTC. Amino acids: CASSPRLEQTQYF.

This clonotype came up many times. The chain recombines TRBV12-3 or TRBV12-4 with TRBJ1-5; the match to TRBD1 covers 7 bases. This CDR3 is built from 17 residues. After removal of 1 base from V and 1 base from J, the junction contained 7 bases not matched to a gene. The CDR3 sequence: CASSLVSGGLSNQPQHF. CDR3 DNA sequence: TGTGCCAGCAGTTTAGTCTCAGGGGGTTTGAGCAATCAGCCCCAGCATTTT.

In this sample, this clonotype turned up many times. The chain recombines TRBV6-5 with TRBJ2-3, with 7 bases matching TRBD2. Per germline, CDR1 MNHEY and CDR2 SVGAGI. V lost 0 bases, J lost 4 bases, and 7 bases stayed unmatched. The length of the CDR3 is 16 residues. The CDR3 protein is CASSYSLGGSADTQYF. In nucleotides, the CDR3 is TGTGCCAGCAGTTACTCTCTTGGCGGGAGCGCAGATACGCAGTATTTT.

The rearrangement joins TRBV7-9 to TRBJ2-3, with D possibly being TRBD2 (7 bases). Germline V lookup: CDR1 SEHNR, CDR2 FQNEAQ (reference sequence). V was cut by 2 bases and J by 3 bases, with 15 bases left in between. The CDR3 has 16 amino acids. CDR3 sequence reads: CASSLRGGVGTDTQYF. The CDR3 DNA reads TGTGCCAGCAGCTTAAGGGGGGGGGTGGGGACAGATACGCAGTATTTT.

This clonotype was seen repeatedly, ten times or more. This chain links TRBV7-9 with TRBJ2-1; the D gene is possibly TRBD1 (6 bases). The CDR3 length is 17 residues. The germline CDR1 and CDR2 sequences are SEHNR and FQNEAQ (reference sequence). Trimming stripped 2 bases from V and 8 bases from J, with 22 bases between. CDR3 DNA: TGTGCCAGCAGCTTATCCAGGGGTAGCGTTTTCAAGGATGAGCAGTTCTTC. This translates into CASSLSRGSVFKDEQFF.

The chain combines TRBV20-1 with TRBJ2-5; 9 bases map to TRBD2. The CDR3 runs 17 residues. V lost 5 bases, J lost 5 bases, and 18 bases stayed unmatched. Germline CDR1 reads DFQATT; CDR2 reads SNEGSKA (reference sequence). CDR3 residues: CSAPGRIAGAPYETQYF. DNA for the CDR3: TGCAGTGCTCCGGGGAGGATAGCGGGAGCCCCCTACGAGACCCAGTACTTC.

This clonotype was observed at least ten times. The J gene is TRBJ2-5, the V gene TRBV7-3; 8 bases line up with TRBD1. Per germline, CDR1 SGHTA and CDR2 FQGTGA. CDR3 size: 15 residues. J gave up 5 bases and V 4 bases, and 9 bases lay outside the gene matches. In DNA form, the CDR3 reads TGTGCCAGCAGCTCAGGGACAGGAGTGGGGGAGACCCAGTACTTC. This encodes CASSSGTGVGETQYF.

Within the sample, this clonotype is medium-sized. The chain joins TRBV10-2 to TRBJ1-6; maybe TRBD1 (5 bases). Germline CDR1 and CDR2: WSHSY and SAAADI. CDR3 length: 16 residues. With 4 bases removed from V and 6 bases from J, the gap between germline ends came to 16 bases. CDR3 in amino acids: CASSGGVRDANSPLHF. The CDR3 nucleotides read TGCGCCAGCAGTGGAGGGGTAAGAGATGCTAATTCACCCCTCCACTTT.

This clonotype has only a few counts. The chain combines TRBV19 with TRBJ2-1, with 7 positions matching TRBD1. CDR1 is LNHDA and CDR2 is SQIVND in the germline V gene (reference sequence). With 7 bases clipped from V and 9 bases from J, the junction kept 15 bases outside the gene matches. CDR3 size: 15 residues. The CDR3 DNA reads as TGTGCCAGTAAGAACAAAGGGGGCGCGGGCGGTGAGCAGTTCTTC. Protein product: CASKNKGGAGGEQFF.

This clonotype was recorded at least ten times. V is TRBV6-5 and J is TRBJ1-2; 8 bases match TRBD1. With V trimmed by 0 bases and J by 7 bases, 1 base remained unmatched. Germline V CDR1 and CDR2: MNHEY, SVGAGI. This CDR3 contains 13 residues. For the CDR3, the DNA is TGTGCCAGCAGTTACTCGGACAGGGTTGGCTACACCTTC. Amino acid sequence: CASSYSDRVGYTF.

Many counts were recorded for this clonotype. The chain employs TRBV7-8 and TRBJ2-7, with D possibly matching TRBD1 (6 bases). CDR1 and CDR2 (germline): SGHVS, FQNEAQ. This CDR3 has 13 amino acids. V was cut by 5 bases and J by 6 bases, with 14 bases left in between. The CDR3 loop is CASSASRGGEQYF. The CDR3 DNA follows: TGTGCCAGCAGCGCCTCCAGGGGTGGCGAGCAGTACTTC.

This clonotype was seen repeatedly, ten times or more. This sequence joins TRBV7-8 and TRBJ2-7; 9 bases fit TRBD1. With 2 bases clipped from V and 4 bases from J, the junction kept 6 bases outside the gene matches. CDR1 SGHVS and CDR2 FQNEAQ come from the germline V gene. The CDR3 length is 15 residues. The CDR3 loop reads CASSLKQGALYEQYF. The CDR3 DNA reads TGTGCCAGCAGCTTAAAACAGGGGGCTCTGTACGAGCAGTACTTC.

In this sample, this clonotype turned up many times. The CDR3 reads CASSLGLAGFTDTQYF. The CDR3, as DNA: TGTGCCAGCAGCTTAGGCCTAGCGGGTTTCACAGATACGCAGTATTTT. The rearrangement joins TRBV7-9 to TRBJ2-3, with TRBD2 matching over 8 bases. Germline CDR1 SEHNR, CDR2 FQNEAQ (reference sequence). J lost 2 bases, V lost 1 base, and 5 bases had no gene match. This CDR3 is 16 amino acids long.

The chain has TRBV7-3 and TRBJ1-1; no reliable D call. The CDR3 has 13 residues. Per germline, CDR1 SGHTA and CDR2 FQGTGA. Deletions cut 3 bases from V and 1 base from J, with 6 bases between. For the CDR3, the DNA is TGTGCCAGCAGCTTCCTTCAGAACACTGAAGCTTTCTTT. It specifies CASSFLQNTEAFF.

This clonotype occurred many times. V gene TRBV20-1 combines with J gene TRBJ2-1, with 8 bases matching TRBD2. Germline CDR1 reads DFQATT; CDR2 reads SNEGSKA (reference sequence). The CDR3 length is 15 residues. J was trimmed by 7 bases and V by 5 bases; bases with no gene match: 13. CDR3 DNA sequence: TGCAGTGCTGATGGAGCGGGAGAGCCCCAAAATGAGCAGTTCTTC. Translation gives CSADGAGEPQNEQFF.

There are a few counts of this clonotype. The chain combines TRBV6-1 with TRBJ2-7; 12 bases are a match to TRBD2. Germline-derived CDR1 and CDR2 are MNHNS and SASEGT. With 7 bases clipped from V and 5 bases from J, the junction kept 9 bases outside the gene matches. This CDR3 has 15 amino acids. CDR3 sequence reads: CASMLSSGRVNEQYF. CDR3 sequence (DNA): TGTGCCAGCATGCTCTCTAGCGGGAGGGTCAACGAGCAGTACTTC.

In this sample, this clonotype turned up many times. The rearrangement joins TRBV19 to TRBJ2-6; possible D gene TRBD1, 6 bases. Trimming pared 7 bases from V and 2 bases from J, leaving 15 bases between. This CDR3 spans 16 amino acids. CDR1 is LNHDA and CDR2 is SQIVND in the germline V gene (reference sequence). The CDR3: CASTSTGFTGANVLTF. The CDR3, as DNA: TGTGCCAGTACCTCAACAGGGTTTACTGGGGCCAACGTCCTGACTTTC.

This clonotype appeared once. Compared with germline, one end of the junction differs, possibly owing to a read error. V is TRBV20-1 and J is TRBJ2-5, with D possibly being TRBD2 (6 bases). Looked up from germline, CDR1 is DFQATT and CDR2 is SNEGSKA (reference sequence). The CDR3 contains 16 residues. The CDR3 here is CGAPSISSATQETQYF. CDR3 sequence (DNA): TGCGGTGCTCCCTCAATCTCTAGCGCCACACAAGAGACCCAGTACTTC.

CDR3 residues: CASSELSSAKRDNEQFF. The CDR3 region has the DNA TGTGCCAGCAGTGAATTGAGTAGCGCCAAAAGGGACAATGAGCAGTTCTTC. The chain carries TRBV25-1 and TRBJ2-1; D perhaps matches TRBD2 (5 bases). CDR3 size: 17 residues. With 1 base removed from V and 5 bases from J, the gap between germline ends came to 18 bases. Germline V gives CDR1 MGHDK, CDR2 SYGVNS.

This clonotype was seen ten or more times. V and J are TRBV29-1 and TRBJ1-5; maybe TRBD1 (5 bases). V was trimmed by 4 bases and J by 4 bases, leaving 11 bases between them. The CDR3 length is 13 residues. The germline V gene has CDR1 SQVTM and CDR2 ANQGSEA. The CDR3 nucleotides read TGCAGCGTTGTTTTGGGGGGGAATCAGCCCCAGCATTTT. It specifies CSVVLGGNQPQHF.

This clonotype was detected ten times or more. The chain has TRBV20-1 and TRBJ2-1; D is perhaps TRBD2 (6 bases). Germline lookup yields CDR1 DFQATT and CDR2 SNEGSKA (reference sequence). CDR3 length: 12 amino acids. Trimming cost V 6 bases and J 4 bases, with 10 bases left between them. CDR3 region: CSASGSYNEQFF. CDR3 coding DNA: TGCAGTGCCAGCGGGTCTTACAATGAGCAGTTCTTC.

This chain connects TRBV11-1 to TRBJ1-5, with 7 bases aligning to TRBD1. V dropped 1 base and J dropped 14; count of bases not matched to a gene: 8. Looked up from germline, CDR1 is SGHAT and CDR2 is FQDESV (reference sequence). CDR3 size: 13 residues. The CDR3 loop is CASSLGRGLHEHF. CDR3 nucleotides: TGTGCCAGCAGCTTAGGTAGGGGGCTCCACGAGCATTTT.

The rearrangement joins TRBV4-2 to TRBJ1-5; D might be TRBD1 (5 bases). This CDR3 has 13 amino acids. V shed 1 base and J shed 14 bases, with 15 bases lying between them. CDR1 is LGHNA and CDR2 is YNFKEQ in the germline V gene. In nucleotides, the CDR3 is TGTGCCAGCAGCCAAGGAGCGGGGGACTACGAGCATTTT. Protein sequence: CASSQGAGDYEHF.

This clonotype was observed a single time. The conserved closing phenylalanine or tryptophan is absent in this CDR3, likely reflecting a read error. The chain joins TRBV9 to TRBJ1-3; D call uncertain. Germline lookup yields CDR1 SGDLS and CDR2 YYNGEE. The CDR3 is 13 amino acids. Trimming shortened V by 1 base and J by 4 bases, and 6 bases separated the two germline ends. CDR3 sequence (DNA): TGTGCCAGCAGCGTAAGCGTCGGAAACACCATATATTAT. Amino acid sequence: CASSVSVGNTIYY.

This clonotype was recorded many times. V usage is TRBV25-1 and J usage is TRBJ2-1; TRBD1 is a possible D gene (6 bases). V dropped 1 base and J dropped 10 bases, with 20 bases sitting between them. This CDR3 is built from 16 residues. From germline, CDR1 is MGHDK and CDR2 SYGVNS. The CDR3 protein is CASSELSSAKRGEQFF. CDR3 coding DNA: TGTGCCAGCAGTGAATTGAGTAGCGCCAAAAGGGGGGAGCAGTTCTTC.

In the case of this clonotype: Possible read error: a much larger clone is one base away. The chain joins TRBV18 to TRBJ2-1; no definite D call. The CDR3 spans 11 residues. CDR1 is KGHSH and CDR2 is LQKENI in the germline V gene. Here the CDR3 DNA reads TGTGCCAGCTCACCACTTGATGAGCAGTCCTTC. This translates into CASSPLDEQSF.

About this clonotype: This may stem from a read error, because a much larger clone lies one nucleotide away. The rearrangement uses TRBV27 and TRBJ2-3; D possibly matches TRBD1 or TRBD2 (5 bases each). The CDR3 has 14 residues. CDR1 is MNHEY and CDR2 is SMNVEV in the germline V gene (reference sequence). The CDR3 protein is CASMRGGFTDTRYF. CDR3 sequence (DNA): TGTGCCAGCATGAGGGGCGGCTTCACAGATACGCGGTATTTT.

Ten or more counts support this clonotype. The rearrangement links TRBV30 to TRBJ2-1; maybe TRBD1 (7 bases). The germline gives CDR1 GTSNPN, CDR2 SVGIG (reference sequence). This CDR3 comprises 12 residues. Trimming cost V 4 bases and J 8 bases, with 12 bases left between them. The CDR3 loop reads CAWTGGRHEQFF. Here the CDR3 DNA reads TGTGCCTGGACAGGGGGGCGGCATGAGCAGTTCTTC.

There are many counts of this clonotype. A much larger clone lies one base from this, so it may be a read error. The chain uses TRBV12-3 or TRBV12-4 and TRBJ2-5; possibly TRBD1 for D (6 bases). Trimming cost V 7 bases and J 2 bases, with 14 bases left between them. CDR3 size: 14 residues. The CDR3 DNA reads as TGTGCCAGCACCTTCTCACAGGGTCAAGAGACCCAGTACTTC. It is translated as CASTFSQGQETQYF.

At least ten counts were recorded for this clonotype. The chain recombines TRBV5-5 with TRBJ2-2; 8 positions match TRBD1. The CDR3 covers 15 residues. The germline V gene encodes CDR1 SGHKS and CDR2 YYEKEE (reference sequence). Trimming removed 5 bases from V and 5 bases from J; junction bases left unmatched: 8. The CDR3 DNA reads as TGTGCCAGCAGACGTACAGGGGGTGGTACCGGGGAGCTGTTTTTT. Its protein is CASRRTGGGTGELFF.

This clonotype was observed at least ten times. This sequence may be a read error, since a much larger clone differs from it by one base. This CDR3 reads CSAPRSMVQSF. Here the CDR3 DNA reads TGCAGTGCCCCCCGGTCAATGGTACAGTCCTTC. The chain carries TRBV20-1 and TRBJ2-7; unclear D gene. The CDR3 sequence is 11 residues long. Looked up from germline, CDR1 is DFQATT and CDR2 is SNEGSKA (reference sequence).

The table lists this clonotype with a few counts. This chain connects TRBV6-6 to TRBJ2-4; TRBD1 aligns across 8 bases. Germline V CDR1 and CDR2: MNHNY, SVGAGI (reference sequence). Trimming cost V 2 bases and J 8 bases; bases outside gene matches: 14. There are 17 residues in the CDR3. CDR3 nucleotide sequence: TGTGCCAGCAGTTACGAGTCCGATTCAGGGGGCCGGGACATTCAGTACTTC. Residues: CASSYESDSGGRDIQYF.